Listed below are T cell receptor beta chains from one sample, sequenced in a study of beta chain features in type 1 diabetes. Clones were read by immunoSEQ multiplex PCR, and TCRdb kept only the in-frame ones, dropping some. The data hold almost 350,000 clones, with about a tenth observed a single time. Specimen: central memory CD4+ T cells from blood. Every receptor here comes from a man aged 25 to 40 with type 1 diabetes. The CDR3 runs from the conserved cysteine through the conserved F or W. D genes are given only for firm matches. Clone size, where shown, is once, few, many, or a class for clones that have expanded.

J: TRBJ2-7; size: few; V: TRBV27; D: .; CDR3: CASSSAGAGGYEQYF; DNA: TGTGCCAGCAGTTCAGCTGGGGCGGGCGGCTACGAGCAGTACTTC
J: TRBJ2-1; size: many; V: TRBV7-2; D: TRBD1; CDR3: CASSSGQGVPHEQFF; DNA: TGTGCCAGCAGCTCAGGACAGGGTGTTCCTCATGAGCAGTTCTTC
J: TRBJ2-3; size: few; V: TRBV2; D: .; CDR3: CASSEIGSGASQYF; DNA: TGTGCCAGCAGTGAAATAGGGTCGGGGGCCTCCCAGTATTTT
J: TRBJ2-7; size: few; V: TRBV6-5; D: .; CDR3: CASRGRVYEQYF; DNA: TGTGCCAGCCGGGGCAGGGTCTACGAGCAGTACTTC
J: TRBJ1-1; size: .; V: TRBV6-5; D: .; CDR3: CASSSSMNTEAFF; DNA: TGTGCCAGCAGTTCATCCATGAACACTGAAGCTTTCTTT
J: TRBJ2-5; size: .; V: TRBV5-1; D: TRBD1; CDR3: CASSSGQGEETQYF; DNA: TGCGCCAGCAGCTCGGGACAGGGGGAAGAGACCCAGTACTTC
J: TRBJ2-5; size: .; V: TRBV7-6; D: .; CDR3: CASSLVQGAWETQYF; DNA: TGTGCCAGCAGCTTAGTGCAGGGAGCATGGGAGACCCAGTACTTC
J: TRBJ2-5; size: few; V: TRBV25-1; D: .; CDR3: CASTPRNSFGTQYF; DNA: TGTGCCAGCACTCCCAGGAACTCCTTCGGGACCCAGTACTTC
J: TRBJ2-1; size: .; V: TRBV27; D: TRBD2; CDR3: CASAPRSGRGNEQFF; DNA: TGTGCCAGCGCCCCCAGATCCGGGAGGGGCAATGAGCAGTTCTTC
J: TRBJ1-5; size: .; V: TRBV25-1; D: .; CDR3: CASSPQGASQPQHF; DNA: TGTGCCAGCAGCCCTCAAGGGGCGAGTCAGCCCCAGCATTTT
J: TRBJ2-5; size: few; V: TRBV7-2; D: TRBD2; CDR3: CASSSGTSGQETQYF; DNA: TGTGCCAGCAGCTCCGGGACTAGCGGGCAAGAGACCCAGTACTTC
J: TRBJ2-1; size: .; V: TRBV7-2; D: TRBD2; CDR3: CASSLILAGNEQFF; DNA: TGTGCCAGCAGCTTAATCCTAGCGGGAAATGAGCAGTTCTTC
J: TRBJ1-1; size: many; V: TRBV5-5; D: TRBD1; CDR3: CASSPDRGTEAFF; DNA: TGTGCCAGCAGCCCGGACAGGGGCACTGAAGCTTTCTTT
J: TRBJ2-1; size: .; V: TRBV5-6; D: .; CDR3: CASSLLALENEQFF; DNA: TGTGCCAGCAGCTTGTTGGCCCTTGAGAATGAGCAGTTCTTC
J: TRBJ2-3; size: few; V: TRBV2; D: .; CDR3: CAIRVDGGPTDTQYF; DNA: TGTGCCATCAGGGTCGACGGGGGCCCCACAGATACGCAGTATTTT
J: TRBJ1-6; size: .; V: TRBV4-3; D: .; CDR3: CASSQEKGSPLHF; DNA: TGCGCCAGCAGCCAAGAAAAGGGTTCACCCCTCCACTTT
J: TRBJ1-6; size: few; V: TRBV2; D: .; CDR3: CASSGGANNSPLHF; DNA: TGTGCCAGCAGTGGAGGGGCCAATAATTCACCCCTCCACTTT
J: TRBJ2-6; size: few; V: TRBV19; D: .; CDR3: CASTDTRGGANVLTF; DNA: TGTGCCAGTACCGATACGAGGGGTGGGGCCAACGTCCTGACTTTC
J: TRBJ2-7; size: .; V: TRBV10-1; D: TRBD1; CDR3: CASSEADREQQYF; DNA: TGCGCCAGCAGTGAGGCGGACAGGGAACAGCAGTACTTC
J: TRBJ1-4; size: many; V: TRBV28; D: .; CDR3: CASRPSGATNEKLFF; DNA: TGTGCCAGCAGGCCTTCCGGCGCAACTAATGAAAAACTGTTTTTT
J: TRBJ2-1; size: few; V: TRBV9; D: .; CDR3: CASSVDERGSQFF; DNA: TGTGCCAGCAGCGTAGATGAGCGCGGGTCGCAGTTCTTC
J: TRBJ1-1; size: .; V: TRBV25-1; D: .; CDR3: CASRLQLNTEAFF; DNA: TGTGCCAGCCGCCTACAGCTGAACACTGAAGCTTTCTTT
J: TRBJ1-1; size: .; V: TRBV10-3; D: .; CDR3: CAIRGVNTEAFF; DNA: TGTGCCATCAGGGGCGTGAACACTGAAGCTTTCTTT
J: TRBJ2-7; size: .; V: TRBV2; D: TRBD1; CDR3: CASLTGQGLYEQYF; DNA: TGTGCCAGCCTTACGGGACAGGGGCTGTACGAGCAGTACTTC
J: TRBJ2-2; size: .; V: TRBV4-3; D: .; CDR3: CASSPQEETVGELFF; DNA: TGCGCCAGCAGCCCGCAGGAGGAAACTGTGGGGGAGCTGTTTTTT
J: TRBJ1-4; size: few; V: TRBV30; D: .; CDR3: CAWKRKAEREKLFF; DNA: TGTGCCTGGAAAAGGAAGGCAGAGCGCGAAAAACTGTTTTTT
J: TRBJ2-5; size: few; V: TRBV7-2; D: TRBD2; CDR3: CASSFSAGGGAPRAQYF; DNA: TGTGCCAGCAGCTTCTCTGCTGGCGGGGGAGCTCCGCGGGCCCAGTACTTC
J: TRBJ2-2; size: .; V: TRBV11-3; D: TRBD1; CDR3: CASSSGQGSTGELFF; DNA: TGTGCCAGCAGCTCGGGACAGGGGTCCACCGGGGAGCTGTTTTTT
J: TRBJ2-6; size: .; V: TRBV28; D: .; CDR3: CASSLVRGANVLTF; DNA: TGTGCCAGCAGTTTAGTTAGGGGGGCCAACGTCCTGACTTTC
J: TRBJ1-1; size: .; V: TRBV4-3; D: .; CDR3: CASSQEEAWGTEAFF; DNA: TGCGCCAGCAGCCAAGAGGAGGCGTGGGGGACTGAAGCTTTCTTT
J: TRBJ2-7; size: few; V: TRBV6-5; D: .; CDR3: CASSYSASAYEQYF; DNA: TGTGCCAGCAGTTACTCTGCCTCTGCCTACGAGCAGTACTTC
J: TRBJ2-7; size: .; V: TRBV7-2; D: .; CDR3: CASSSWTDYEQYF; DNA: TGTGCCAGCAGCTCTTGGACAGACTACGAGCAGTACTTC
J: TRBJ1-1; size: few; V: TRBV11-2; D: .; CDR3: CASSLVTTEAFF; DNA: TGTGCCAGCAGCTTAGTTACCACTGAAGCTTTCTTT